Given below is one TCR beta chain in context. Its antigen remains unidentified. This sample was included in a study of blood T cells in healthy people across ages. General study points: A strong correlation between TCR beta diversity and naive T cell percentage was seen.

Sample-barcoded 5' priming and a J-beta primer mix drove a second PCR of roughly 6 to 12 cycles. Researchers report that a template-switch adaptor with 12 random nucleotides tagged each cDNA molecule. TCRdb re-analysed the 5' RACE reads in MiXCR, keeping a single row per CDR3 protein. The top ten clones hold roughly 14% of a sample with hundreds of thousands of distinct CDR3 sequences, over 40% of them seen once. Per the germline V gene, CDR1 is DFQATT and CDR2 is SNEGSKA (reference sequence). Trimming took off 6 bases at V and 11 bases at J, with 19 bases between the two ends. The CDR3 spans 12 residues.

The receptor was isolated from an elderly woman in good health. The sample taken for sequencing was blood. J is TRBJ2-5 and V is TRBV20-1, with a weak D call TRBD2 (5 bases). CDR3 amino acids: CSAVGRGREQYF. CDR3 sequence (DNA): TGCAGTGCAGTAGGCCGGGGAAGGGAGCAGTACTTC.